These 17 T cell receptor beta chains were all obtained from the same sample, sequenced in a study of cytomegalovirus exposure and HLA in healthy donors. 60 Vbeta and 13 Jbeta primers were used in PCR. Clones were read by immunoSEQ multiplex PCR, and TCRdb kept only the in-frame ones, dropping some. The repertoire includes 140,000 or so clones, 61% of them detected once, and roughly 1.9% sits in the top ten. The specimen sequenced was PBMCs. These receptor sequences come from a male donor in good health and CMV-seronegative.

For the CDR3, the DNA is TGCGCCAGCAGCTTGATCGGGACAGGGGGCATTTTGAACACTGAAGCTTTCTTT. Translation: CASSLIGTGGILNTEAFF. This chain connects TRBV5-1 to TRBJ1-1, with 12 bases that match TRBD1. Germline CDR1 SGHRS, CDR2 YFSETQ. CDR3 length equals 18 residues. After removal of 1 base from V and 0 bases from J, the junction contained 7 bases not matched to a gene.

J is TRBJ2-7 and V is TRBV29-1; 8 bases align to TRBD2. This CDR3 comprises 15 residues. CDR1 and CDR2 from the germline V gene are SQVTM and ANQGSEA. V was clipped by 4 bases and J by 0 bases; unmatched bases: 8. In nucleotides, the CDR3 is TGCAGCGTTGCCCTGTCGGGGGGGGGCTCCTACGAGCAGTACTTC. Protein sequence: CSVALSGGGSYEQYF.

The DNA of the CDR3 is TGTGCCAGCAGCATGACGGGGCAGCCCCAGCATTTT. Translation: CASSMTGQPQHF. The gene calls are TRBV7-6 and TRBJ1-5; no clear D gene. The CDR3 has 12 residues. V lost 5 bases to trimming and J lost 7 bases, with 9 bases between them. Looked up from germline, CDR1 is SGHVS and CDR2 is FNYEAQ.

The chain links TRBV5-1 to TRBJ2-7; the D gene is possibly TRBD2 (6 bases). The CDR3 is 14 amino acids. V was shortened by 0 bases and J by 7 bases, with 14 bases between the two germline ends. From germline, CDR1 is SGHRS and CDR2 YFSETQ. CDR3 DNA sequence: TGCGCCAGCAGCTTGGAGTCCAGGGCGGGGGAGCAGTACTTC. Translating gives CASSLESRAGEQYF. Combining the CDR3 with reference TRBV5-1 and TRBJ2-7 gives the whole variable domain KAGVTQTPRYLIKTRGQQVTLSCSPISGHRSVSWYQQTPGQGLQFLFEYFSETQRNKGNFPGRFSGRQFSNSRSEMNVSTLELGDSALYLCASSLESRAGEQYFGPGTRLTVT.

The V gene is TRBV7-8, the J gene TRBJ2-7; 8 nucleotides align to TRBD1. Germline V lookup: CDR1 SGHVS, CDR2 FQNEAQ. Trimming at V came to 5 bases and at J to 2 bases, leaving 8 bases not matched to a gene. The CDR3 loop spans 15 amino acids. The CDR3 protein is CASSVTGQVPYEQYF. The CDR3 DNA reads TGTGCCAGCAGCGTTACGGGACAGGTCCCCTACGAGCAGTACTTC.

The rearrangement joins TRBV5-6 to TRBJ2-7, with 9 bases matching TRBD1. V gave up 6 bases and J gave up 4 bases; unmatched junction bases: 5. Germline-derived CDR1 and CDR2 are SGHDT and YYEEEE. CDR3 length: 13 residues. The CDR3 reads CASTAGQGYEQYF. CDR3 DNA: TGTGCCAGCACGGCGGGACAGGGATACGAGCAGTACTTC.

V usage is TRBV7-9 and J usage is TRBJ1-6; D is perhaps TRBD1 (5 bases). CDR3 size: 17 residues. V was pared by 6 bases and J by 0 bases, with 15 bases between. Germline values: CDR1 SEHNR, CDR2 FQNEAQ (reference sequence). The CDR3 coding sequence is TGTGCCAGCAGGCCCCCGGGGGAGAGCTCCTATAATTCACCCCTCCACTTT. This sequence encodes CASRPPGESSYNSPLHF. Drawing the rest from reference TRBV7-9 and TRBJ1-6, the complete variable domain is DTGVSQNPRHKITKRGQNVTFRCDPISEHNRLYWYRQTLGQGPEFLTYFQNEAQLEKSRLLSDRFSAERPKGSFSTLEIQRTEQGDSAMYLCASRPPGESSYNSPLHFGNGTRLTVT.

This clone has more than one count but fewer than ten. The rearrangement links TRBV9 to TRBJ1-1; 8 nucleotides align to TRBD1. The germline CDR1 and CDR2 sequences are SGDLS and YYNGEE. V lost 8 bases, J lost 4 bases, and 13 bases stayed unmatched. This CDR3 has 15 residues. CDR3 DNA: TGTGCCAGTACACCTGGACAGGGTGATTTCACTGAAGCTTTCTTT. Its translation: CASTPGQGDFTEAFF.

Concerning this clone itself: One end of the junction varies from germline; a read error may be responsible. The same CDR3 is also encoded by other DNA sequences in this sample. The genes are TRBV7-6 and TRBJ1-5; D gene ambiguous. The CDR3 has 14 amino acids. Per germline, CDR1 SGHVS and CDR2 FNYEAQ. In DNA, the CDR3 is TGTGCCAGTAGCTTAGCGTCAGACAATCAGCCCCAGCATTTT. Amino acids: CASSLASDNQPQHF.

Regarding this clone: The junction does not match germline at one end; this may be a read error. This chain connects TRBV7-7 to TRBJ2-5; perhaps D is TRBD1 or TRBD2 (6 bases each). Germline V gene data show CDR1 as SSHAT and CDR2 as FNYEAQ (reference sequence). There are 15 residues in the CDR3. The CDR3 region has the DNA TGTGCTAGCAGCTTAGGGGGGACAAACCAAGAGACCCAGTACTTC. Protein: CASSLGGTNQETQYF.

This clone was seen only a few times. The gene calls are TRBV28 and TRBJ2-7; maybe TRBD1 (5 bases). In germline, CDR1 is MDHEN, CDR2 SYDVKM. V was pared by 4 bases and J by 2 bases, with 6 bases between. CDR3 size: 12 residues. The CDR3 DNA follows: TGTGCCAGCAGTTCAGGGACCTACGAGCAGTACTTC. Amino acids: CASSSGTYEQYF.

V usage is TRBV28 and J usage is TRBJ2-3; a possible D gene is TRBD2 (5 bases). Trimming cost V 3 bases and J 4 bases, with 20 bases left between them. The CDR3 runs 17 residues. Looked up from germline, CDR1 is MDHEN and CDR2 is SYDVKM. CDR3 coding DNA: TGTGCCAGCAGTTTCCGCTTCAGAGGGAAGGCCCCAGATACGCAGTATTTT. This gives the protein CASSFRFRGKAPDTQYF. Full variable domain (remainder filled in from reference TRBV28 and TRBJ2-3): DVKVTQSSRYLVKRTGEKVFLECVQDMDHENMFWYRQDPGLGLRLIYFSYDVKMKEKGDIPEGYSVSREKKERFSLILESASTNQTSMYLCASSFRFRGKAPDTQYFGPGTRLTVL.

The chain is built from TRBV7-6 and TRBJ2-6; TRBD1 agrees at 8 bases. This CDR3 contains 17 residues. V lost 4 bases and J lost 2; bases outside the gene matches: 7. CDR1 is SGHVS, CDR2 FNYEAQ, per germline. Here the CDR3 reads CASSYPAGGAGANVLTF. The CDR3 bases are TGTGCCAGCAGCTATCCCGCAGGGGGCGCTGGGGCCAACGTCCTGACTTTC.

V gene TRBV4-2 combines with J gene TRBJ2-5, with a weak D call TRBD2 (5 bases). Germline CDR1 is LGHNA and CDR2 is YNFKEQ. V lost 1 base and J 4 bases, leaving 13 bases between the germline ends. CDR3 size: 15 residues. The CDR3 reads CASSQGRGGGETQYF. The CDR3 DNA sequence: TGTGCCAGCAGCCAAGGAAGAGGCGGAGGAGAGACCCAGTACTTC.

This chain uses TRBV14 with TRBJ2-2, with 7 bases identical to TRBD1. V gave up 4 bases and J gave up 4 bases; unmatched junction bases: 3. The CDR3 runs 14 residues. Germline loops: CDR1 SGHDN, CDR2 FVKESK. This CDR3 is CASSRTGFTGELFF. CDR3 bases: TGTGCCAGCAGCCGGACAGGATTCACCGGGGAGCTGTTTTTT. The full variable domain, rest sourced from reference TRBV14 and TRBJ2-2, is EAGVTQFPSHSVIEKGQTVTLRCDPISGHDNLYWYRRVMGKEIKFLLHFVKESKQDESGMPNNRFLAERTGGTYSTLKVQPAELEDSGVYFCASSRTGFTGELFFGEGSRLTVL.

The rearrangement joins TRBV9 to TRBJ1-3; the D is unclear. V lost 3 bases to trimming and J lost 2 bases, with 12 bases between them. Per the germline V gene, CDR1 is SGDLS and CDR2 is YYNGEE. The CDR3 has 15 residues. The CDR3: CASSAAALAGNTIYF. In DNA, the CDR3 is TGTGCCAGCAGCGCCGCAGCGCTGGCTGGAAACACCATATATTTT.

This clone has only a few counts. This sequence joins TRBV5-1 and TRBJ2-1; TRBD2 might be the D (6 bases). Trimming left V 7 bases short and J 3 bases short, with 14 bases between. The CDR3 covers 14 residues. The germline gives CDR1 SGHRS, CDR2 YFSETQ. CDR3 loop: CASRPGRYYNEQFF. The CDR3 DNA follows: TGCGCCAGCCGCCCAGGGAGGTACTACAATGAGCAGTTCTTC.